Reported below is one T cell receptor (beta chain). These data are taken from a study of blood T cell repertoires in COVID-19. Turning to the study itself: Italy, Spain and the United States were the sources of the convalescent and acute COVID-19 samples. T cells, B-cell-depleted T cells, or PBMCs supplied cDNA or gDNA.

The authors' processing: Nucleated cell counts were estimated from reference gene primer amplification. TCRdb keeps only in-frame clones here, not all; method: immunoSEQ multiplex PCR. Clone size and V and J calls were adopted from that table, with D and trimming inferred from the DNA. Among 55,000 to 70,000 clones listed, 87% were seen once. In germline, CDR1 is SGHAT, CDR2 FQNNGV. Trimming removed 5 bases from V and 7 bases from J, with 11 bases in between. The CDR3 runs to 13 residues. Sequencing input: peripheral blood. The TCR was taken from a man aged 55-75 years with acute or convalescent COVID-19. The V and J genes are TRBV11-2 and TRBJ2-2; D unclear. The CDR3: CASSPRLSGELFF. The CDR3 bases are TGTGCCAGCAGCCCCCGACTCAGCGGGGAGCTGTTTTTT.